This T cell receptor (beta chain) came from a study of cytomegalovirus exposure and HLA in healthy donors. PCR amplification relied on 60 Vbeta primers (plus 13 Jbeta primers). TCRdb's table, derived via immunoSEQ multiplex PCR, lists solely in-frame clones and lacks some. Of roughly 190,000 clones in the sample, roughly 80% were seen once. This clone was counted between two and nine times. Its antigen is still unknown. Samples came from healthy bone marrow donors. Overall study findings and caveats: For most TCR beta V segments, an earlier analysis put the productive rate at about 87% or about 30% of the time.

CDR3 size: 13 residues. Per the germline V gene, CDR1 is MNHNY and CDR2 is SVGAGI (reference sequence). V lost 7 bases to trimming and J lost 3 bases, with 12 bases between them. The V and J genes are TRBV6-6 and TRBJ1-1; possible D gene TRBD1, 5 bases. The TCR comes from a man aged 35 to 55 in good health and CMV-seropositive. What was sequenced was PBMCs. CDR3 in amino acids: CASIPGQYTEAFF. As DNA, the CDR3 is TGTGCCAGCATCCCTGGACAATACACTGAAGCTTTCTTT.